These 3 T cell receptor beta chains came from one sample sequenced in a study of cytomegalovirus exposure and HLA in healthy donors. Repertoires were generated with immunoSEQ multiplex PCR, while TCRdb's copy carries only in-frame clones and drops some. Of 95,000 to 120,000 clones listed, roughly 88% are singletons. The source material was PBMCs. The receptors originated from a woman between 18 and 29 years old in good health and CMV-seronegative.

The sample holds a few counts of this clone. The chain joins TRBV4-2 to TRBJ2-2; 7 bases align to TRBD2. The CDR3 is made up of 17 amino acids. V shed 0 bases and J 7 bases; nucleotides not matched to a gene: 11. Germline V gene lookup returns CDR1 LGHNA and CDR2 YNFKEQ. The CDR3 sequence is CASSQESGELFVGELFF. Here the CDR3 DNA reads TGTGCCAGCAGCCAAGAGAGCGGGGAGTTGTTTGTCGGGGAGCTGTTTTTT.

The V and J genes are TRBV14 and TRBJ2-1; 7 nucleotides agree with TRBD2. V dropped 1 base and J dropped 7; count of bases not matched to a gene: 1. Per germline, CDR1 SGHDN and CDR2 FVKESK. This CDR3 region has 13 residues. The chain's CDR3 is CASSQGGGNEQFF. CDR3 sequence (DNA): TGTGCCAGCAGCCAAGGGGGGGGGAATGAGCAGTTCTTC. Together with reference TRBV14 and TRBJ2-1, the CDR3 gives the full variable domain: EAGVTQFPSHSVIEKGQTVTLRCDPISGHDNLYWYRRVMGKEIKFLLHFVKESKQDESGMPNNRFLAERTGGTYSTLKVQPAELEDSGVYFCASSQGGGNEQFFGPGTRLTVL.

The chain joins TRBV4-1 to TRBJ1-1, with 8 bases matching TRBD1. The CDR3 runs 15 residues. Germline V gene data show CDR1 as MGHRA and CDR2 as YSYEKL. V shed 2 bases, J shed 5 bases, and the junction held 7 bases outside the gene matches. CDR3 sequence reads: CASSQRDRGMTEAFF. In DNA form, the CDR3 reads TGCGCCAGCAGCCAACGAGACAGGGGTATGACTGAAGCTTTCTTT.